This passage covers 14 T cell receptor beta chains from one sample sequenced in a study of cytomegalovirus exposure and HLA in healthy donors. The PCR employed 60 Vbeta primers together with 13 Jbeta primers. Some clones are missing from TCRdb's copy, which holds only in-frame ones; the method was immunoSEQ multiplex PCR. The sample has about 130,000 clones; around 74% are singletons. Sequenced input: PBMCs. The receptors were sampled from a woman aged 50 to 65 in good health and CMV-seropositive.

Only a few counts were recorded for this clone. This rearrangement joins TRBV2 to TRBJ2-5; 11 bases map to TRBD2. Germline CDR1 is SNHLY and CDR2 is FYNNEI. This CDR3 spans 15 amino acids. V lost 2 bases and J lost 7; bases outside the gene matches: 6. The CDR3 spells CASSESSGGIRTQYF. CDR3 sequence (DNA): TGTGCCAGCAGTGAATCTAGCGGGGGGATTCGGACCCAGTACTTC.

The CDR3 nucleotides read TGTGCCAGCAGTGAAGCGGGACAGGGGGGTAAAGAGACCCAGTACTTC. It specifies CASSEAGQGGKETQYF. The chain is built from TRBV6-1 and TRBJ2-5; 11 bases map to TRBD1. In germline, CDR1 is MNHNS, CDR2 SASEGT. The V gene end was trimmed by 0 bases and the J gene end by 3 bases; junction bases not matched to a gene: 3. The CDR3 covers 16 residues.

The chain recombines TRBV12-5 with TRBJ1-4; TRBD1 agrees at 7 bases. The germline V gene encodes CDR1 LGHNT and CDR2 FRNRAP. The junction had 4 bases not matched to a gene; V was cut back by 1 base and J by 8 bases. There are 14 residues in the CDR3. For the CDR3, the DNA is TGTGCTAGTGGTTTGGGACAGGGAGGCGAAAAACTGTTTTTT. Amino acid sequence: CASGLGQGGEKLFF.

This chain uses TRBV9 with TRBJ1-1; 7 nucleotides line up with TRBD1. Germline V CDR1 and CDR2: SGDLS, YYNGEE. This CDR3 region has 12 residues. V was pared by 3 bases and J by 5 bases, with 1 base of the junction left unmatched. The chain's CDR3 is CASSADRTEAFF. CDR3 DNA: TGTGCCAGCAGCGCGGACAGGACTGAAGCTTTCTTT.

This chain links TRBV29-1 with TRBJ2-7; 8 bases are a match to TRBD2. Looked up from germline, CDR1 is SQVTM and CDR2 is ANQGSEA. J lost 4 bases, V lost 3 bases, and 5 bases had no gene match. This CDR3 comprises 13 residues. The CDR3 DNA reads TGCAGCGTTGACCTTCGCGGGGGGTACGAGCAGTACTTC. This sequence encodes CSVDLRGGYEQYF.

The chain employs TRBV2 and TRBJ1-2; TRBD1 might be the D (5 bases). Germline-derived CDR1 and CDR2 are SNHLY and FYNNEI. The germline V and J ends were trimmed by 6 bases and 4 bases, with 18 bases remaining between them. The CDR3 runs 15 residues. Written as DNA, the CDR3 is TGTGCCAGCAGGGGGGAGGTGGGTTTTGTCTATGGCTACACCTTC. Translating gives CASRGEVGFVYGYTF. Full variable domain (missing parts from reference TRBV2 and TRBJ1-2): EPEVTQTPSHQVTQMGQEVILRCVPISNHLYFYWYRQILGQKVEFLVSFYNNEISEKSEIFDDQFSVERPDGSNFTLKIRSTKLEDSAMYFCASRGEVGFVYGYTFGSGTRLTVV.

This clone was picked up a small number of times. The chain employs TRBV30 and TRBJ1-6; a weak D match, TRBD1 (5 bases). The CDR3 spans 13 residues. Germline loops: CDR1 GTSNPN, CDR2 SVGIG (reference sequence). The V and J ends lost 4 bases and 11 bases respectively, with 15 bases between them. The DNA of the CDR3 is TGTGCCTGGATGGGGCAGGGCGGGACACCCCTCCACTTT. Translation gives CAWMGQGGTPLHF.

The DNA for the CDR3 is TGTGCCAGCAGCTTGGGTCAGGGCCAAGAGACCCAGTACTTC. This encodes CASSLGQGQETQYF. The chain uses TRBV5-4 and TRBJ2-5; maybe TRBD1 (5 bases). There are 14 residues in the CDR3. V was clipped by 0 bases and J by 1 base, with 7 bases between them. The germline gives CDR1 SGHNT, CDR2 YYREEE (reference sequence).

The chain couples TRBV6-5 to TRBJ2-7; D possibly corresponds to TRBD1 (5 bases). The germline V and J ends were trimmed by 6 bases and 7 bases, with 10 bases remaining between them. The CDR3 totals 11 residues. Germline loops: CDR1 MNHEY, CDR2 SVGAGI. CDR3 sequence (DNA): TGTGCCAGCAGCAGGGTAGGTGAGCAGTACTTC. It is translated as CASSRVGEQYF.

The chain combines TRBV5-6 with TRBJ2-1, with TRBD2 matching over 9 bases. Germline loops: CDR1 SGHDT, CDR2 YYEEEE. CDR3 size: 15 residues. V gave up 1 base and J gave up 8 bases; unmatched junction bases: 7. The CDR3 reads CASSLYSGGPHEQFF. The CDR3 coding sequence is TGTGCCAGCAGCTTGTATAGCGGGGGTCCCCATGAGCAGTTCTTC.

About this clone itself: With a much larger clone just one base away, this may be a read error. The chain couples TRBV7-6 to TRBJ1-5; a weak D match, TRBD1 (5 bases). Trimming removed 1 base from V and 5 bases from J, with 6 bases in between. Germline CDR1 SGHVS, CDR2 FNYEAQ. The CDR3 contains 13 residues. The CDR3, as DNA: TGTGCCAGCAGCTTAGGGGGGGATCAGCCCCAGCATTTT. It yields the protein CASSLGGDQPQHF.

The V call is TRBV9, the J call TRBJ1-2, with D perhaps TRBD1 (6 bases). There are 15 residues in the CDR3. Deletions cut 7 bases from V and 3 bases from J, with 19 bases between. Germline V gene sequence: CDR1 SGDLS, CDR2 YYNGEE. CDR3 nucleotide sequence: TGTGCCAGCTCGAGGGACATGGCTCGCGACTATGGCTACACCTTC. Translated, it gives CASSRDMARDYGYTF.

The V gene is TRBV11-2, the J gene TRBJ2-1; TRBD1 is a possible D gene (7 bases). V was cut by 2 bases and J by 0 bases, with 8 bases left in between. The CDR3 spans 15 residues. Germline CDR1 is SGHAT and CDR2 is FQNNGV. As DNA, the CDR3 is TGTGCCAGCAGCTTACAGGGGGGCTCCTACAATGAGCAGTTCTTC. Translating it yields CASSLQGGSYNEQFF.

This sequence joins TRBV7-2 and TRBJ1-6; tentative D call: TRBD1 (5 bases). CDR1 and CDR2 (germline): SGHTA, FQGNSA. Trimming took off 1 base at V and 13 bases at J, with 17 bases between the two ends. CDR3 size: 15 residues. The CDR3, as DNA: TGTGCCAGCAGCTTAGGGGGGGGTGAACTCGGGCCCCTCCACTTT. Amino acid sequence: CASSLGGGELGPLHF.